Each of the 21 T cell receptor beta chains below was sequenced from the same sample in a study of tumor-infiltrating lymphocytes in glioblastoma multiforme (dated by TCRdb to about 2017). TCRdb shows the sequencer as Illumina HiSeq 2500. Using a modified ARM-PCR protocol with multiple V-beta primers and a C-beta primer, the team built TCRB libraries from RNA through three nested multiplex PCR rounds. TCRdb itself trimmed the public reads at Q25 with fastp, ran MiXCR and retained productive beta chains. Every CDR3 protein is listed once, alongside the most common genes and DNA of its rows. In this sample the table shows around 33,000 distinct CDR3 sequences, approximately 60% of which occur a single time. Of the sample, 33% is held by the ten largest clones. Sequenced material: brain tumor tissue. These receptors came from a male donor with glioblastoma.

A single count supports this clonotype. Given a much more abundant clone one base away, this may be a read error. The chain joins TRBV28 to TRBJ2-2; possibly TRBD2 for D (5 bases). Trimming left V 7 bases short and J 10 bases short, with 19 bases between. From germline, CDR1 is MDHEN and CDR2 SYDVKM. CDR3 length equals 14 residues. This CDR3 reads CASKLGRPPEELFF. The CDR3 DNA reads as TGTGCCAGCAAGCTTGGGAGACCTCCCGAGGAGCTGTTTTTT.

About this clonotype: This may stem from a read error, because a much larger clone lies one nucleotide away. The rearrangement uses TRBV7-8 and TRBJ1-3, with TRBD1 as a possible D gene (5 bases). The CDR3 has 15 residues. Germline values: CDR1 SGHVS, CDR2 FQNEAQ. The CDR3 nucleotides read TGTGCCAGCAGCTCCAGGGTAGTCATCGGAAACACCATACATTTT. This translates into CASSSRVVIGNTIHF.

As for this clonotype: Relative to the germline gene, one junction end is altered; a read error may explain this. The chain carries TRBV4-2 and TRBJ2-5; D might be TRBD2 (6 bases). The CDR3 runs to 15 residues. The germline CDR1 and CDR2 sequences are LGHNA and YNFKEQ. The CDR3 region is CVSSREGYGGETQYF. The CDR3 coding sequence is TGTGTCAGCAGCCGAGAGGGGTACGGGGGAGAGACCCAGTACTTC.

This clonotype occurred once. V and J are TRBV11-2 and TRBJ2-7; D gene uncertain. The V and J ends lost 5 bases and 3 bases respectively, with 8 bases between them. CDR1 SGHAT and CDR2 FQNNGV come from the germline V gene. This CDR3 spans 12 amino acids. The CDR3 region has the DNA TGTGCCAGCAGCCCCGGTAACTACGAGCAGTACTTC. Residues: CASSPGNYEQYF.

This clonotype was counted many times. This chain links TRBV6-6 with TRBJ2-4, with D possibly being TRBD1 (6 bases). Trimming left V 2 bases short and J 5 bases short, with 10 bases between. The CDR3 length is 14 residues. The germline gives CDR1 MNHNY, CDR2 SVGAGI (reference sequence). This chain's CDR3 is CASSYQQGENIQYF. In DNA form, the CDR3 reads TGTGCCAGCAGTTACCAACAGGGAGAAAACATTCAGTACTTC.

This clonotype has just a few counts. This chain links TRBV19 with TRBJ1-4; no reliable D call. Germline assignment: CDR1 LNHDA and CDR2 SQIVND (reference sequence). The CDR3 consists of 12 residues. Trimming shortened V by 3 bases and J by 14 bases, and 13 bases separated the two germline ends. The CDR3 loop reads CASSMRREFLFF. For the CDR3, the DNA is TGTGCCAGTAGTATGAGAAGGGAATTTCTGTTTTTT.

The rearrangement uses TRBV11-3 and TRBJ1-2; 8 bases align to TRBD1. The germline CDR1 and CDR2 sequences are SGHNT and YENEEA. Losses at the gene ends were 1 base for V and 6 bases for J; bases not matched to a gene: 10. This CDR3 spans 16 amino acids. In DNA form, the CDR3 reads TGTGCCAGCAGCTTAGGGGGGACAGGACTCAGCCATGGCTACACCTTC. It encodes CASSLGGTGLSHGYTF.

For this clonotype: The CDR3 ends on some other residue instead of the conserved phenylalanine or tryptophan, so this is likely a read error. The chain joins TRBV4-2 to TRBJ1-2; D remains unclear. The V end was cut by 3 bases, the J end by 2 bases, with 7 bases between. The CDR3 is 13 residues long. Per germline, CDR1 LGHNA and CDR2 YNFKEQ. CDR3 DNA sequence: TGTGCCAGCAGCCAGGGCGGGAACTATGGCTACACCTTG. It codes for CASSQGGNYGYTL.

This clonotype was seen at least ten times. This chain connects TRBV25-1 to TRBJ1-6; D might be TRBD1 (5 bases). V lost 6 bases, J lost 0 bases, and 9 bases lay in between. Germline V CDR1 and CDR2: MGHDK, SYGVNS. The CDR3 consists of 15 residues. The CDR3 DNA sequence: TGTGCCAGCAGATCAGGGAGCTCCTATAATTCACCCCTCCACTTT. Translation gives CASRSGSSYNSPLHF.

To note about this clonotype: Mismatch with germline at one junction end may stem from a read error. The chain recombines TRBV6-6 with TRBJ1-3; D uncertain. From germline, CDR1 is MNHNY and CDR2 SVGAGI (reference sequence). The CDR3 spans 14 residues. The CDR3 DNA reads TGTGCCAGCAATTCTCAGGACTCTGGAAACACCATATACTTT. Protein product: CASNSQDSGNTIYF.

The count of this clonotype is one. A junction end diverges from the germline sequence, so it may reflect a read error. The V and J genes are TRBV20-1 and TRBJ2-7; TRBD2 agrees at 7 bases. CDR3 length: 12 amino acids. The germline V gene encodes CDR1 DFQATT and CDR2 SNEGSKA (reference sequence). CDR3 bases: TGCAATGCTAGGTACGGGAGGCCCGAGCAGTACTTC. Its translation: CNARYGRPEQYF.

On this clonotype: Germline and junction disagree at one end, which may indicate a read error. The rearrangement joins TRBV28 to TRBJ2-1; 10 nucleotides line up with TRBD1. The CDR3 spans 16 residues. The V gene's germline CDR1 is MDHEN and CDR2 SYDVKM. CDR3 sequence reads: CSSSPASGQGRGEQFF. In DNA, the CDR3 is TGTTCCAGCAGTCCCGCTTCGGGACAGGGGAGGGGTGAGCAGTTCTTC. Drawing the rest from reference TRBV28 and TRBJ2-1, the complete variable domain is DVKVTQSSRYLVKRTGEKVFLECVQDMDHENMFWYRQDPGLGLRLIYFSYDVKMKEKGDIPEGYSVSREKKERFSLILESASTNQTSMYLCSSSPASGQGRGEQFFGPGTRLTVL.

The rearrangement links TRBV7-3 to TRBJ2-3, with 7 positions matching TRBD1. The V segment lost 0 bases and the J segment 1 base; nucleotides outside the gene matches: 1. The CDR3 is 15 residues long. CDR1 and CDR2 (germline): SGHTA, FQGTGA. This chain's CDR3 is CASSLTGQRTDTQYF. The CDR3 nucleotides read TGTGCCAGCAGCTTAACGGGACAGCGCACAGATACGCAGTATTTT. The whole variable domain, remainder taken from reference TRBV7-3 and TRBJ2-3, is GAGVSQTPSNKVTEKGKYVELRCDPISGHTALYWYRQSLGQGPEFLIYFQGTGAADDSGLPNDRFFAVRPEGSVSTLKIQRTERGDSAVYLCASSLTGQRTDTQYFGPGTRLTVL.

This clonotype was detected many times. This chain links TRBV7-8 with TRBJ2-5; the match to TRBD2 covers 7 bases. Trimming took 1 base from V and 1 from J; bases not matched to a gene: 3. This CDR3 comprises 15 residues. CDR1 and CDR2 (germline): SGHVS, FQNEAQ. In DNA, the CDR3 is TGTGCCAGCAGCTTAGGCACGGGGGGCCAAGAGACCCAGTACTTC. Translating gives CASSLGTGGQETQYF.

Of note for this clonotype: A read error may explain this, as a much larger clone is one base away. This sequence joins TRBV5-1 and TRBJ1-1, with D hard to call. Germline V gives CDR1 SGHRS, CDR2 YFSETQ. The CDR3 length is 14 residues. V lost 6 bases and J 0 bases, leaving 12 bases between the germline ends. Here the CDR3 DNA reads TGCGCCAGCACCCTAGACGGGATGAACACTGAAGCTTTCTTT. It specifies CASTLDGMNTEAFF.

Remarks on this clonotype: One end of the junction does not line up with germline, which may come from a read error. The gene calls are TRBV5-4 and TRBJ2-6, with D maybe TRBD1 (5 bases). There are 16 residues in the CDR3. Germline lookup yields CDR1 SGHNT and CDR2 YYREEE (reference sequence). DNA of the CDR3: TGTGCCAGCAGATTGGCTTGGGGCTCTGGGACCAACGTCCTGACTTTC. Translated, it gives CASRLAWGSGTNVLTF.

This clonotype turned up a few times. A single base separates this from a much larger clone, so it may be a read error. The gene calls are TRBV7-9 and TRBJ1-2, with no clear D. The CDR3 is 14 residues long. The ends were cut back, 11 bases at V and 3 bases at J, with 19 bases in the middle. CDR1 is SEHNR, CDR2 FQNEAQ, per germline (reference sequence). CDR3 DNA sequence: TGTGCCGGCCATCGGGGAGGGCTCGACTATGGCTACACCTTC. Its translation: CAGHRGGLDYGYTF. Together with reference TRBV7-9 and TRBJ1-2, the CDR3 gives the full variable domain: DTGVSQNPRHKITKRGQNVTFRCDPISEHNRLYWYRQTLGQGPEFLTYFQNEAQLEKSRLLSDRFSAERPKGSFSTLEIQRTEQGDSAMYLCAGHRGGLDYGYTFGSGTRLTVV.

Details on this clonotype: Just one base apart from a much larger clone, this may be a read error. The chain carries TRBV30 and TRBJ2-7; TRBD2 might be the D (6 bases). Germline CDR1 GTSNPN, CDR2 SVGIG (reference sequence). V lost 4 bases and J 6 bases, leaving 19 bases between the germline ends. The CDR3 is 14 amino acids. The CDR3 sequence: CAWTGVGGTPEQYF. CDR3 nucleotide sequence: TGTGCCTGGACAGGTGTCGGCGGGACCCCCGAGCAGTACTTC.

As to this clonotype: A read error may produce the germline difference seen at one junction end. The chain recombines TRBV6-5 with TRBJ2-3; D remains ambiguous. The CDR3 runs 14 residues. Germline CDR1 reads MNHEY; CDR2 reads SVGAGI. The CDR3 protein is CASSLGPPAYTRYF. Here the CDR3 DNA reads TGTGCCAGCAGTTTAGGACCTCCTGCATATACGCGGTACTTT.

Turning to this clonotype: A junction end diverges from the germline sequence, so it may reflect a read error. The CDR3 reads CPSSLDPANTSADTQYF. The CDR3 DNA reads as TGTCCCAGCAGCCTAGATCCTGCAAACACTAGCGCAGATACGCAGTATTTT. The chain links TRBV11-2 to TRBJ2-3; TRBD2 agrees at 7 bases. Germline V CDR1 and CDR2: SGHAT, FQNNGV. The CDR3 has 17 amino acids.

The rearrangement links TRBV20-1 to TRBJ2-1; 8 bases map to TRBD2. The CDR3 length is 15 residues. J gave up 3 bases and V 0 bases, and 4 bases lay outside the gene matches. Germline V lookup: CDR1 DFQATT, CDR2 SNEGSKA (reference sequence). CDR3 nucleotides: TGCAGTGCTAGAGATCATAGCGGGAACTACAATGAGCAGTTCTTC. It specifies CSARDHSGNYNEQFF.